The rows below give T cell receptor beta chains drawn from one sample of a study of CD8 T cells in Susac syndrome. TCRdb fed the immunoSEQ multiplex PCR reads into MiXCR, producing one record per CDR3 protein. The data show about 440,000 distinct CDR3 sequences, approximately 85% seen once. Sequenced: CD8+ T cells from PBMCs. The source of these receptors is a human donor with multiple sclerosis. Both conserved end residues are part of each CDR3. The D gene is left open where the match is weak. Only part of the rows carry a size: once, few, many, or a class if the clone is expanded.

clone size,J gene,V gene,D gene,CDR3 protein,CDR3 DNA
.,TRBJ2-7,TRBV10-3,TRBD2,CAIDPTSGRFDEQYF,TGTGCCATCGACCCGACTAGCGGGAGATTCGACGAGCAGTACTTC
.,TRBJ2-6,TRBV15,.,CATSPYHYSSGANVLTF,TGTGCCACCAGTCCTTACCACTACTCTTCTGGGGCCAACGTCCTGACTTTC
.,TRBJ1-6,TRBV4-1,.,CASSQEGSGGVSSPLHF,TGCGCCAGCAGCCAAGAAGGCTCCGGTGGGGTGAGTTCACCCCTCCACTTT
.,TRBJ1-1,TRBV20-1,TRBD1,CSARPTGYTEAFF,TGCAGTGCTAGACCGACAGGGTATACTGAAGCTTTCTTT
.,TRBJ2-7,TRBV19,TRBD1,CASSIARTGGYEQYF,TGTGCCAGTAGTATAGCGAGGACAGGGGGCTACGAGCAGTACTTC
.,TRBJ1-1,TRBV27,.,CASSRRGGRSDTEAFF,TGTGCCAGCAGTCGCCGTGGGGGGCGGAGTGATACTGAAGCTTTCTTT
.,TRBJ2-5,TRBV11-2,.,CASSFGYGGQQETQYF,TGTGCCAGCAGCTTCGGTTATGGGGGGCAGCAAGAGACCCAGTACTTC
few,TRBJ1-1,TRBV5-5,.,CASTRAAGPNTEAFF,TGTGCCAGCACTCGAGCAGCGGGGCCAAACACTGAAGCTTTCTTT
.,TRBJ1-2,TRBV12-5,.,CASGSCCTTEGKTANYGYTF,TGTGCTAGTGGTTCGTGTTGCACGACCGAGGGGAAAACGGCTAACTATGGCTACACCTTC
.,TRBJ2-7,TRBV19,.,CASSIDLETHYEQYF,TGTGCCAGTAGTATAGATCTAGAGACGCACTACGAGCAGTACTTC
.,TRBJ1-2,TRBV3-1,.,CASSQDDRGSYGYTF,TGTGCCAGCAGCCAAGATGATAGGGGAAGCTATGGCTACACCTTC
.,TRBJ2-1,TRBV6-1,.,CASSEWGLGPVEQFF,TGTGCCAGCAGTGAGTGGGGATTGGGGCCTGTTGAGCAGTTCTTC
.,TRBJ1-1,TRBV5-1,.,CASSLGWDENFSQAEAFF,TGCGCCAGCAGCTTGGGATGGGATGAGAACTTCTCACAGGCTGAAGCTTTCTTT
.,TRBJ1-6,TRBV25-1,.,CASSEFYGNSPLHF,TGTGCCAGCAGTGAATTCTATGGTAATTCACCCCTCCACTTT
.,TRBJ1-4,TRBV28,TRBD1,CASSFTGTVFF,TGTGCCAGCAGTTTCACCGGGACAGTGTTTTTT
.,TRBJ2-7,TRBV29-1,.,CSVEVNYEQYF,TGCAGCGTTGAAGTGAATTACGAGCAGTACTTC
.,TRBJ2-3,TRBV20-1,TRBD2,CSARDSSGRYRADTQYF,TGCAGTGCTAGAGATTCGAGCGGGAGATATCGGGCAGATACGCAGTATTTT
.,TRBJ1-4,TRBV27,.,CASRAGATNEKLFF,TGTGCCAGCAGGGCAGGGGCAACTAATGAAAAACTGTTTTTT
.,TRBJ2-1,TRBV15,.,CATSRDRRYNEQFF,TGTGCCACCAGCAGAGATCGCAGGTACAATGAGCAGTTCTTC
.,TRBJ1-5,TRBV6-2/TRBV6-3,.,CASSPGEPQHF,TGTGCCAGCAGTCCAGGAGAGCCCCAGCATTTT
.,TRBJ2-7,TRBV19,.,CASSNHYEQYF,TGTGCCAGTAGTAACCACTACGAGCAGTACTTC
.,TRBJ1-2,TRBV27,.,CASSLRGTNYGYTF,TGTGCCAGCAGTTTACGCGGGACTAACTATGGCTACACCTTC
.,TRBJ2-3,TRBV4-1,TRBD1,CASSQVRGTDTQYF,TGCGCCAGCAGCCAAGTCAGGGGGACAGATACGCAGTATTTT
.,TRBJ2-6,TRBV7-8,.,CASSRVGGNPSGANVLTF,TGTGCCAGCAGTCGCGTTGGGGGTAACCCCTCTGGGGCCAACGTCCTGACTTTC
.,TRBJ1-1,TRBV20-1,.,CSARQANTEAFF,TGCAGTGCCCGTCAGGCGAACACTGAAGCTTTCTTT
few,TRBJ2-7,TRBV19,.,CASTGDKTYEQYF,TGTGCCAGTACAGGGGACAAGACCTACGAGCAGTACTTC
once,TRBJ2-3,TRBV7-2,.,CASSLGVTGQVEDTQYF,TGTGCCAGCAGCTTAGGGGTTACAGGGCAAGTAGAAGATACGCAGTATTTT
.,TRBJ2-1,TRBV15,.,CATSRGIGSSYNEQFF,TGTGCCACCAGCAGAGGGATAGGGAGCTCCTACAATGAGCAGTTCTTC
.,TRBJ2-2,TRBV7-8,TRBD2,CASTLAGGTGELFF,TGTGCCAGCACCCTAGCGGGAGGTACCGGGGAGCTGTTTTTT
.,TRBJ2-5,TRBV27,.,CASSPGTPETQYF,TGTGCCAGCAGTCCCGGGACACCCGAGACCCAGTACTTC
once,TRBJ1-5,TRBV20-1,TRBD1,CSASAGQGGQPQHF,TGCAGTGCTAGTGCTGGACAGGGCGGCCAGCCCCAGCATTTT
.,TRBJ1-1,TRBV30,.,CAWSSTEAFF,TGTGCCTGGAGTAGCACTGAAGCTTTCTTT
.,TRBJ2-1,TRBV7-9,.,CASSLIYPGNEQFF,TGTGCCAGCAGCCTTATATACCCCGGCAATGAGCAGTTCTTC
.,TRBJ2-3,TRBV5-1,TRBD2,CASSSGTSGTDTQYF,TGCGCCAGCAGCTCCGGGACTAGCGGCACAGATACGCAGTATTTT
.,TRBJ1-1,TRBV20-1,.,CSRRYQGVGNTEAFF,TGCAGTAGACGATACCAAGGGGTTGGGAACACTGAAGCTTTCTTT
once,TRBJ2-7,TRBV5-1,.,CASSLRLGLGPTYEQYF,TGCGCCAGCAGCTTGAGGTTGGGATTGGGACCTACCTACGAGCAGTACTTC
.,TRBJ1-1,TRBV27,TRBD1,CASSLFAGGGTFF,TGTGCCAGCAGTTTATTCGCAGGGGGAGGTACTTTCTTT
.,TRBJ2-3,TRBV11-2,TRBD2,CASSLVLAGGRDTQYF,TGTGCCAGCAGCTTAGTCCTAGCGGGAGGACGAGATACGCAGTATTTT
.,TRBJ1-1,TRBV7-9,.,CASSYRAISNTEAFF,TGTGCCAGCAGCTACAGGGCCATATCGAACACTGAAGCTTTCTTT
.,TRBJ2-3,TRBV30,.,CAWSHGPGTDTQYF,TGTGCCTGGAGTCATGGGCCAGGCACAGATACGCAGTATTTT
.,TRBJ2-1,TRBV6-5,TRBD2,CASSYSISSGRAGSNNEQFF,TGTGCCAGCAGTTACTCGATTTCTAGCGGGAGGGCGGGATCCAACAATGAGCAGTTCTTC
.,TRBJ2-1,TRBV20-1,.,CSARPSLESLSSYNEQFF,TGCAGTGCTAGACCGAGCTTAGAAAGTCTCAGCTCCTACAATGAGCAGTTCTTC
once,TRBJ2-6,TRBV12-3/TRBV12-4,TRBD1,CASSPTDRHSGANVLTF,TGTGCCAGCAGTCCAACGGACAGGCACTCTGGGGCCAACGTCCTGACTTTC
.,TRBJ2-5,TRBV30,.,CAWDKLQETQYF,TGTGCCTGGGACAAGTTACAAGAGACCCAGTACTTC
few,TRBJ2-7,TRBV3-1,.,CASSQWRGYEQYF,TGTGCCAGCAGCCAGTGGCGGGGCTACGAGCAGTACTTC
few,TRBJ2-7,TRBV5-1,TRBD1,CASSLGNRGSPYEQYF,TGCGCCAGTAGCTTGGGGAACAGGGGGTCACCATACGAGCAGTACTTC
few,TRBJ2-3,TRBV4-1,.,CASSQEDGGTDTQYF,TGCGCCAGCAGCCAAGAGGACGGGGGCACAGATACGCAGTATTTT
.,TRBJ2-1,TRBV5-1,.,CASSLVRGAAYNEQFF,TGCGCCAGCAGCTTGGTTCGGGGGGCAGCCTACAATGAGCAGTTCTTC
.,TRBJ1-5,TRBV6-5,.,CASSRTDSNQPQHF,TGTGCCAGCAGTCGGACAGATAGCAATCAGCCCCAGCATTTT